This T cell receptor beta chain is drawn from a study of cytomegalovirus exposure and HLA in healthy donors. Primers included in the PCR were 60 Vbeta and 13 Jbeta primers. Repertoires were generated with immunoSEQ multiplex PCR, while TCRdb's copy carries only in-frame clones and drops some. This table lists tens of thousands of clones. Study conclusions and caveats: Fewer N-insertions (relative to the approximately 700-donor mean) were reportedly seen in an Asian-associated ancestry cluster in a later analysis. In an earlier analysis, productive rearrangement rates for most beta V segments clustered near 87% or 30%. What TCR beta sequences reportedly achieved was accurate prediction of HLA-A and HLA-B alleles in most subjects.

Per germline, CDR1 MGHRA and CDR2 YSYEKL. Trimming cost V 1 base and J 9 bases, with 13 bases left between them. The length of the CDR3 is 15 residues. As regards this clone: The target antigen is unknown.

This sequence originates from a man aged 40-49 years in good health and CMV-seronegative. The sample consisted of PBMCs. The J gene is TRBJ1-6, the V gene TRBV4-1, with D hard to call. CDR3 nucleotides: TGCGCCAGCAGCCAAGGGCCAACGGGTAGTTCACCCCTCCACTTT. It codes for CASSQGPTGSSPLHF.